Each of the 3 T cell receptor beta chains below was sequenced from the same sample in a study of spatial heterogeneity in lung cancer. The time point denotes: blood at routine non-recurrence follow-up after resection. Whole RNA came from tumor, nontumor lung or frozen PBMC and was sequenced without being sorted. TCRdb independently ran MiXCR on the 5' RACE reads; one entry per CDR3 protein. The sample lists under 150,000 distinct CDR3 sequences; 12% were seen once. This sample comprised PBMCs, obtained at follow-up. Source of these receptors: a male donor with early-stage non-small cell lung cancer.

V gene TRBV24-1 combines with J gene TRBJ2-1; D call uncertain. CDR3 length: 13 residues. Germline V gene lookup returns CDR1 KGHDR and CDR2 SFDVKD. With 2 bases removed from V and 9 bases from J, the gap between germline ends came to 10 bases. The CDR3 sequence: CATSDYPSSEQFF. CDR3 sequence (DNA): TGTGCCACCAGTGATTACCCCTCTTCTGAGCAGTTCTTC.

This clonotype was seen ten or more times. V gene TRBV29-1 combines with J gene TRBJ2-7; D is unresolved. Germline CDR1 and CDR2: SQVTM and ANQGSEA. V lost 7 bases and J 5 bases, leaving 18 bases between the germline ends. The CDR3 has 13 amino acids. In DNA form, the CDR3 reads TGCAGCGCCGCACCTGGTATCCTGAACGAGCAGTACTTC. It is translated as CSAAPGILNEQYF.

This chain joins TRBV28 and TRBJ1-2, with a tentative D call TRBD1 (5 bases). Germline V gene lookup returns CDR1 MDHEN and CDR2 SYDVKM. This CDR3 region has 16 residues. V lost 1 base to trimming and J lost 7 bases, with 19 bases between them. CDR3 sequence reads: CASSLSHPGLGIGYTF. In DNA, the CDR3 is TGTGCCAGCAGTTTATCGCATCCGGGACTGGGGATTGGCTACACCTTC.